The 3 T cell receptor beta chains reported below all come from one sample, sequenced in a study of blood T cells in healthy people across ages. Next came a second PCR, run for about 7 to 11 cycles, which used a sample-barcoded 5' primer along with a J-beta primer mix. TCRdb redid the calling of the 5' RACE reads with MiXCR, one entry per CDR3 protein. The profile covers about 670,000 distinct CDR3 sequences, with roughly two fifths appearing a single time and 25% to 35% taken by the ten largest. Sequenced input: blood. These receptors came from an elderly man in good health.

This clonotype was detected only a few times. This chain uses TRBV12-3 or TRBV12-4 with TRBJ2-5; TRBD1 might be the D (5 bases). V lost 8 bases, J lost 0 bases, and 10 bases lay in between. The CDR3 is made up of 13 amino acids. CDR3 sequence: CASGAEYQETQYF. The CDR3 region has the DNA TGTGCCAGCGGGGCCGAGTACCAAGAGACCCAGTACTTC.

This clonotype came up many times. V and J are TRBV4-3 and TRBJ2-3, with D unclear. CDR3 length equals 15 residues. Trimming removed 0 bases from V and 0 bases from J, with 7 bases in between. Germline lookup yields CDR1 LGHNA and CDR2 YSLEER. The CDR3 sequence is CASSQERTSTDTQYF. In DNA, the CDR3 is TGCGCCAGCAGCCAAGAACGTACAAGCACAGATACGCAGTATTTT.

The chain has TRBV6-6 and TRBJ1-1; perhaps TRBD1 as D (5 bases). V lost 5 bases and J 8 bases, leaving 9 bases between the germline ends. Per germline, CDR1 MNHNY and CDR2 SVGAGI (reference sequence). The CDR3 is 11 amino acids. CDR3 DNA sequence: TGTGCCAGCAGTACTTACAGGGAAGCTTTCTTT. It codes for CASSTYREAFF.